The 13 T cell receptor beta chains presented below share a single source sample, sequenced in a study of cytotoxic CD8 clonotypes in ibrutinib-treated CLL. TCRdb keeps only in-frame clones here, not all; method: immunoSEQ multiplex PCR. Among about 68,000 clones listed, approximately 80% were seen once. Material: PBMCs, obtained at disease progression, from a patient treated with ibrutinib. Receptor source: a human donor with chronic lymphocytic leukemia.

This chain uses TRBV19 with TRBJ2-6, with TRBD2 matching 10 bases. J gave up 4 bases and V 5 bases, and 2 bases lay outside the gene matches. Germline V CDR1 and CDR2: LNHDA, SQIVND (reference sequence). The length of the CDR3 is 15 residues. CDR3 sequence (DNA): TGTGCCAGTAGTCAGGGACTAGCGGGGGCCAACGTCCTGACTTTC. Its protein is CASSQGLAGANVLTF.

Here the CDR3 DNA reads TGCGCCAGCAGCTTGTCGGGGGACGAGCAGTACTTC. This translates into CASSLSGDEQYF. The V and J genes are TRBV5-1 and TRBJ2-7; tentative D call: TRBD2 (6 bases). The CDR3 extends over 12 amino acids. Trimming cost V 1 base and J 5 bases, with 7 bases left between them. The germline V gene has CDR1 SGHRS and CDR2 YFSETQ.

This clone turned up a few times. The V call is TRBV27, the J call TRBJ1-1, with D unresolved. CDR3 length: 13 amino acids. The V end lost 3 bases, the J end lost 3 bases, and 8 bases lay between the germline ends. Germline V gene lookup returns CDR1 MNHEY and CDR2 SMNVEV (reference sequence). In DNA form, the CDR3 reads TGTGCCAGCAGTTTTGGTCAGGACACTGAAGCTTTCTTT. The encoded protein is CASSFGQDTEAFF.

The V call is TRBV11-2, the J call TRBJ2-1; TRBD2 agrees at 14 bases. This CDR3 is 17 amino acids long. Unmatched junction bases numbered 7, after V lost 5 bases and J lost 4 bases. CDR1 SGHAT and CDR2 FQNNGV come from the germline V gene. This CDR3 is CASSLGLAGVGYNEQFF. Written as DNA, the CDR3 is TGTGCCAGCAGCCTGGGACTAGCGGGAGTGGGGTACAATGAGCAGTTCTTC.

V and J are TRBV7-9 and TRBJ1-1; a possible D gene is TRBD1 (5 bases). Germline V gene data show CDR1 as SEHNR and CDR2 as FQNEAQ (reference sequence). Trimming took off 8 bases at V and 1 base at J, with 23 bases between the two ends. The CDR3 consists of 17 residues. The CDR3 here is CASEGWVQERKNTEAFF. CDR3 sequence (DNA): TGTGCCAGCGAGGGGTGGGTTCAGGAAAGGAAGAACACTGAAGCTTTCTTT. The entire variable domain, with the rest obtained from reference TRBV7-9 and TRBJ1-1, is as follows: DTGVSQNPRHKITKRGQNVTFRCDPISEHNRLYWYRQTLGQGPEFLTYFQNEAQLEKSRLLSDRFSAERPKGSFSTLEIQRTEQGDSAMYLCASEGWVQERKNTEAFFGQGTRLTVV.

The chain combines TRBV5-4 with TRBJ2-7, with 9 bases matching TRBD2. Germline CDR1 SGHNT, CDR2 YYREEE (reference sequence). This CDR3 is built from 15 residues. Trimming cost V 2 bases and J 3 bases; bases outside gene matches: 6. As DNA, the CDR3 is TGTGCCAGCAGCTTTGCGGGGGGGCCAAACTACGAGCAGTACTTC. Its protein is CASSFAGGPNYEQYF.

A single count supports this clone. This chain links TRBV10-3 with TRBJ2-1; perhaps TRBD1 as D (5 bases). The V gene's germline CDR1 is ENHRY and CDR2 SYGVKD. Trimming stripped 4 bases from V and 3 bases from J, with 13 bases between. The CDR3 length is 15 residues. The CDR3 DNA reads TGTGCCATCAGTGTTATTAGGGGAAACTACAATGAGCAGTTCTTC. It yields the protein CAISVIRGNYNEQFF.

The CDR3 DNA reads as TGTGCCAGCAGTGAGGGACACCTCTATGGCTACACCTTC. Its translation: CASSEGHLYGYTF. The chain carries TRBV6-1 and TRBJ1-2, with D tentatively TRBD1 (6 bases). The CDR3 covers 13 residues. With 3 bases removed from V and 4 bases from J, the gap between germline ends came to 9 bases. Germline values: CDR1 MNHNS, CDR2 SASEGT.

This chain joins TRBV7-9 and TRBJ2-7, with D hard to call. Trimming removed 1 base from V and 5 bases from J, with 3 bases in between. Germline V gene data show CDR1 as SEHNR and CDR2 as FQNEAQ (reference sequence). This CDR3 contains 11 residues. The CDR3, as DNA: TGTGCCAGCAGCTTAGAAGACGAGCAGTACTTC. It encodes CASSLEDEQYF.

This clone has just one count. The chain combines TRBV5-1 with TRBJ2-7; TRBD1 agrees at 9 bases. This CDR3 contains 15 residues. V was pared by 5 bases and J by 0 bases, with 6 bases of the junction left unmatched. The germline gives CDR1 SGHRS, CDR2 YFSETQ. CDR3 sequence (DNA): TGCGCCAGCAGACATGGACAGGGGAGCTCCTACGAGCAGTACTTC. Translation gives CASRHGQGSSYEQYF. Using reference TRBV5-1 and TRBJ2-7 for the parts outside the CDR3, the full variable domain is KAGVTQTPRYLIKTRGQQVTLSCSPISGHRSVSWYQQTPGQGLQFLFEYFSETQRNKGNFPGRFSGRQFSNSRSEMNVSTLELGDSALYLCASRHGQGSSYEQYFGPGTRLTVT.

V and J are TRBV13 and TRBJ2-5; the match to TRBD2 covers 9 bases. The CDR3 is 15 amino acids. Germline-derived CDR1 and CDR2 are PRHDT and FYEKMQ (reference sequence). After removal of 3 bases from V and 3 bases from J, the junction contained 5 bases not matched to a gene. CDR3 protein: CASSFRGGAKETQYF. CDR3 nucleotides: TGTGCCAGCAGCTTTCGCGGGGGGGCTAAAGAGACCCAGTACTTC.

This clone turned up a few times. The chain employs TRBV10-3 and TRBJ1-5, with TRBD1 matching over 8 bases. CDR3 size: 16 residues. Germline CDR1 and CDR2: ENHRY and SYGVKD. V dropped 10 bases and J dropped 0; count of bases not matched to a gene: 11. CDR3 coding DNA: TGTGCCACCTCAGGGGGCCGGGCCCTTAGCAATCAGCCCCAGCATTTT. Translated, it gives CATSGGRALSNQPQHF.

This rearrangement joins TRBV11-2 to TRBJ2-5; D is uncertain. The V end lost 5 bases, the J end lost 5 bases, and 15 bases lay between the germline ends. Per germline, CDR1 SGHAT and CDR2 FQNNGV. This CDR3 has 14 residues. CDR3 sequence: CASSDLAVGETQYF. The DNA for the CDR3 is TGTGCCAGCAGCGACTTAGCTGTGGGGGAGACCCAGTACTTC. Variable domain in full (rest from reference TRBV11-2 and TRBJ2-5): EAGVAQSPRYKIIEKRQSVAFWCNPISGHATLYWYQQILGQGPKLLIQFQNNGVVDDSQLPKDRFSAERLKGVDSTLKIQPAKLEDSAVYLCASSDLAVGETQYFGPGTRLLVL.